This TCR beta chain was identified in a study of T cells expressing NK-cell markers (dated by TCRdb to the early 2020s). With respect to the entire study: Three sorted T-cell subsets (CD3+CD56+NKG2C+, CD3+CD56+NKG2C- and CD3+CD56-NKG2C+) from fewer than 10 donors had their TCR beta-chain repertoires profiled. Among the eight sequenced donors, only one was HCMV-seronegative, while the other seven were HCMV-seropositive. Randomly selected healthy volunteers, three men and five women, were used as the eight sequenced donors. Illumina HiSeq 2000/2500, MiSeq or NextSeq was used to sequence libraries as 2 x 150 bp reads. General findings and caveats noted by the study authors: In six donors, the dominant CD3+CD56+NKG2C+ clonotypes were found to rank among the top 10 CD8+ clonotypes and to make up about 1.0-7.5% of CD8+ T cells. It remained unclear whether the expanded NKG2C-expressing T cell clones were specific for HCMV antigens. Those dominant clonotypes were again the most abundant among CD3+CD56-NKG2C+ cells in a handful of donors, at roughly 25-65%.

Regarding this clonotype: This receptor's antigen is unknown.

Sequencing relied on an Illumina HiSeq 2000. TCR beta cDNA libraries were prepared using 5'RACE template switching, which introduced a universal primer site and unique molecular identifiers. cDNA synthesis was primed from the TCR beta constant segment and was followed by two successive PCR amplification steps. The original methods were these. Reads were demultiplexed and grouped by UMI with MIGEC, and clonotypes were assembled and quantified with MiTCR. To remove erroneous sequences, TCR cDNA sequences were retained only when supported by two or more reads. The tcR package was used for downstream repertoire analysis, and clonotypes were matched across fractions by CDR3 nucleotide sequence plus V segment. Antigen specificity was annotated against VDJdb with VDJmatch, allowing one amino acid substitution in CDR3. TCRdb reanalyzed the reads, keeping one entry per CDR3 protein sequence and omitting DNA. These V and J calls originate from TCRdb's pipeline instead of the authors' own analysis. For this sample, the table gives 450,000 to 600,000 distinct CDR3 sequences. The ten largest clones represent approximately 3.6% of the sample.

A commercial ELISA kit detecting HCMV-specific IgG in serum was used to determine HCMV serostatus. Ficoll density gradient centrifugation was used to isolate peripheral blood mononuclear cells from blood. This sequence originates from a man younger than 35 in good health. Donor details come from another sample of the same person, matched by shared clones. The sample taken for sequencing was blood T cells: a sorted CD56 or NKG2C T cell subset, CD4+ or CD8+ T cells, or bulk PBMC T cells (not recorded which).

The CDR3 protein: CAISEILSGTYEQYF. The sequence is built from TRBV10-3 and TRBJ2-7. The CDR3, cysteine through phenylalanine, is 15 amino acids long. No DNA appears here. Per the germline V gene, ENHRY is the CDR1 and SYGVKD is the CDR2.